One sample yielded the 17 T cell receptor beta chains listed below, sequenced in a study of follicular helper T cells after annual influenza vaccination. This sample's time point: 2015-2016 season, pre-vaccination. Produced via immunoSEQ multiplex PCR; TCRdb's table is partial and in-frame only. The sample has 5,000 to 7,000 clones; 70% to 85% are singletons. This specimen was CXCR5- memory CD4+ T cells sorted from blood, taken on the day of influenza vaccination. These receptors all stem from an adult who received the influenza vaccine.

V gene TRBV29-1 combines with J gene TRBJ1-4; the D gene is possibly TRBD1 (5 bases). The germline CDR1 and CDR2 sequences are SQVTM and ANQGSEA. This CDR3 is 14 amino acids long. V gave up 3 bases and J gave up 0 bases, with 8 bases separating them. The CDR3 region is CSVEEGTTNEKLFF. In DNA form, the CDR3 reads TGCAGCGTTGAGGAGGGGACAACTAATGAAAAACTGTTTTTT.

The J gene is TRBJ2-3, the V gene TRBV4-1; 9 bases match TRBD2. There are 17 residues in the CDR3. CDR1 is MGHRA, CDR2 YSYEKL, per germline. V lost 4 bases and J lost 1; bases outside the gene matches: 9. The CDR3 sequence is CASSLAGGRVRTDTQYF. The CDR3 coding sequence is TGCGCCAGCAGCCTGGCGGGCGGGAGGGTTCGCACAGATACGCAGTATTTT.

The V and J genes are TRBV18 and TRBJ2-1, with 12 bases fitting TRBD2. This CDR3 spans 14 amino acids. V was pared by 3 bases and J by 6 bases, with 0 bases of the junction left unmatched. The germline gives CDR1 KGHSH, CDR2 LQKENI. In DNA, the CDR3 is TGTGCCAGCTCACCGACTAGCGGGAGCAATGAGCAGTTCTTC. Its protein is CASSPTSGSNEQFF. Complete variable domain (other parts from reference TRBV18 and TRBJ2-1): NAGVMQNPRHLVRRRGQEARLRCSPMKGHSHVYWYRQLPEEGLKFMVYLQKENIIDESGMPKERFSAEFPKEGPSILRIQQVVRGDSAAYFCASSPTSGSNEQFFGPGTRLTVL.

The CDR3 nucleotides are TGCAGTGCTAGGGCGGAATACGAGCAGTACTTC. Its protein product is CSARAEYEQYF. The gene calls are TRBV20-1 and TRBJ2-7; the D is unclear. The CDR3 totals 11 residues. The V end lost 3 bases, the J end lost 4 bases, and 7 bases lay between the germline ends. CDR1 is DFQATT, CDR2 SNEGSKA, per germline (reference sequence).

The rearrangement uses TRBV5-1 and TRBJ2-2, with 10 bases fitting TRBD2. CDR1 and CDR2 from the germline V gene are SGHRS and YFSETQ. V shed 3 bases and J 7 bases; nucleotides not matched to a gene: 9. CDR3 length: 16 amino acids. The CDR3 here is CASSSSSGRADGELFF. The CDR3 bases are TGCGCCAGCAGCTCTTCAAGCGGGAGGGCCGACGGGGAGCTGTTTTTT.

The chain is built from TRBV28 and TRBJ2-2; 11 nucleotides align to TRBD2. The V gene's germline CDR1 is MDHEN and CDR2 SYDVKM. This CDR3 contains 16 residues. The V gene end was trimmed by 6 bases and the J gene end by 2 bases; junction bases not matched to a gene: 5. CDR3 nucleotide sequence: TGTGCCAGCAGATCCGGGACTAGCGGCAACACCGGGGAGCTGTTTTTT. Its protein is CASRSGTSGNTGELFF.

This clone showed up just a few times. The chain joins TRBV5-4 to TRBJ2-2; 7 bases align to TRBD1. Germline lookup yields CDR1 SGHNT and CDR2 YYREEE (reference sequence). The junction had 2 bases not matched to a gene; V was cut back by 2 bases and J by 1 base. This CDR3 has 15 residues. The CDR3 loop reads CASSLDRENTGELFF. In DNA, the CDR3 is TGTGCCAGCAGCTTAGACAGGGAGAACACCGGGGAGCTGTTTTTT.

The chain couples TRBV5-1 to TRBJ1-3; D gene unclear. CDR3 size: 16 residues. V was cut by 0 bases and J by 0 bases, with 10 bases left in between. CDR1 is SGHRS, CDR2 YFSETQ, per germline. CDR3: CASSLAIGISGNTIYF. The CDR3 DNA reads as TGCGCCAGCAGCTTGGCCATCGGGATCTCTGGAAACACCATATATTTT. Full variable domain (missing parts from reference TRBV5-1 and TRBJ1-3): KAGVTQTPRYLIKTRGQQVTLSCSPISGHRSVSWYQQTPGQGLQFLFEYFSETQRNKGNFPGRFSGRQFSNSRSEMNVSTLELGDSALYLCASSLAIGISGNTIYFGEGSWLTVV.

This chain connects TRBV12-5 to TRBJ2-3; a possible D gene is TRBD1 (6 bases). Trimming stripped 4 bases from V and 0 bases from J, with 14 bases between. The CDR3 has 16 residues. Per the germline V gene, CDR1 is LGHNT and CDR2 is FRNRAP. This CDR3 is CASGSGVTTSTDTQYF. CDR3 DNA: TGTGCTAGTGGTTCAGGGGTGACAACGAGCACAGATACGCAGTATTTT.

This clone showed up just once. The rearrangement uses TRBV6-1 and TRBJ1-2, with D unresolved. Germline V CDR1 and CDR2: MNHNS, SASEGT. This CDR3 is 15 amino acids long. V shed 4 bases and J shed 7 bases, with 19 bases lying between them. CDR3 amino acids: CASSGALGLGIGYTF. The DNA of the CDR3 is TGTGCCAGCAGTGGAGCTTTGGGGTTGGGAATTGGCTACACCTTC.

The DNA of the CDR3 is TGCGCCAGCAGCTCAGGGACAGGGATTTACAATGAGCAGTTCTTC. Protein product: CASSSGTGIYNEQFF. The chain employs TRBV5-1 and TRBJ2-1, with 9 positions matching TRBD1. The CDR3 sequence is 15 residues long. CDR1 and CDR2 (germline): SGHRS, YFSETQ. The V and J ends lost 3 bases and 4 bases, in that order; junction bases with no gene match: 5.

This clone appeared a few times. The chain joins TRBV16 to TRBJ1-2; tentative D call: TRBD1 (6 bases). Trimming left V 4 bases short and J 5 bases short, with 17 bases between. CDR1 and CDR2 (germline): KGHSY, FQNENV. The CDR3 consists of 15 residues. The CDR3, as DNA: TGTGCCAGCAGCCTCCGACAGGACCCATCATATGGCTACACCTTC. Amino acids: CASSLRQDPSYGYTF.

The DNA for the CDR3 is TGTGCCAGCAGCCCCCGCCTAGCGGGGGGGCCAGATACGCAGTATTTT. Protein sequence: CASSPRLAGGPDTQYF. The V call is TRBV7-2, the J call TRBJ2-3; 12 bases fit TRBD2. Germline-derived CDR1 and CDR2 are SGHTA and FQGNSA. Losses at the gene ends were 5 bases for V and 4 bases for J; bases not matched to a gene: 7. This CDR3 region has 16 residues.

The chain is built from TRBV28 and TRBJ1-1; D unclear. The CDR3 covers 17 residues. The V end was cut by 3 bases, the J end by 3 bases, with 20 bases between. Germline V gene sequence: CDR1 MDHEN, CDR2 SYDVKM. The CDR3 DNA reads as TGTGCCAGCAGTTTGGTAGGGCGGGGATCCCGGTACACTGAAGCTTTCTTT. It specifies CASSLVGRGSRYTEAFF. Using reference TRBV28 and TRBJ1-1 for the parts outside the CDR3, the full variable domain is DVKVTQSSRYLVKRTGEKVFLECVQDMDHENMFWYRQDPGLGLRLIYFSYDVKMKEKGDIPEGYSVSREKKERFSLILESASTNQTSMYLCASSLVGRGSRYTEAFFGQGTRLTVV.

The rearrangement uses TRBV10-3 and TRBJ1-1; D ambiguous. CDR3 length equals 12 residues. Trimming removed 0 bases from V and 10 bases from J, with 9 bases in between. Germline CDR1 and CDR2: ENHRY and SYGVKD. Written as DNA, the CDR3 is TGTGCCATCAGTGAGTCGAGGGAGACAGCTTTCTTT. This encodes CAISESRETAFF.

The chain couples TRBV7-9 to TRBJ2-3; no firm D call. Trimming took 5 bases from V and 2 from J, leaving 17 bases between them. Germline-derived CDR1 and CDR2 are SEHNR and FQNEAQ (reference sequence). The CDR3 consists of 16 residues. The CDR3 sequence: CASSPMGPTTTDTQYF. The CDR3 DNA sequence: TGTGCCAGCAGCCCCATGGGTCCAACAACCACAGATACGCAGTATTTT.

The chain uses TRBV6-4 and TRBJ2-2; TRBD1 agrees at 7 bases. Germline V gives CDR1 MRHNA, CDR2 SNTAGT. The CDR3 loop spans 15 amino acids. The V and J ends lost 6 bases and 5 bases, in that order; junction bases with no gene match: 9. The CDR3 protein is CASREEGASTGELFF. Written as DNA, the CDR3 is TGTGCCAGCAGAGAAGAGGGGGCTTCGACCGGGGAGCTGTTTTTT.